These T cell receptor beta chains were read from a single sample in a study of beta chain features in type 1 diabetes. Here immunoSEQ multiplex PCR was the method, and the copy in TCRdb shows in-frame clones only, minus some. The sample contains 80,000 to 90,000 clones, around 32% of which appear only once. Sequenced material: stem cell memory CD4+ T cells from blood. All receptors come from a woman aged 18-29 years in good health. Both conserved end residues are part of each CDR3.

J gene	V gene	CDR3 protein
TRBJ2-5	TRBV9	CASSVSPLSSGTQYF
TRBJ1-5	TRBV6-1	CASSHRTVSNQPQHF
TRBJ2-5	TRBV25-1	CASDLAGEETQYF
TRBJ2-5	TRBV7-9	CASSLTGVRRETQYF
TRBJ1-5	TRBV11-3	CASSDRGDQPQHF
TRBJ2-7	TRBV30	CAWSDPDRGFEQYF
TRBJ1-1	TRBV6-1	CASSEETGSWDTEAFF
TRBJ2-3	TRBV7-8	CASSLDRNREQYF
TRBJ2-2	TRBV7-2	CASNLGLAGTGELFF
TRBJ2-7	TRBV25-1	CASSDGRGVPNEQYF
TRBJ1-1	TRBV18	CASSPSMGGRDTEAFF
TRBJ1-6	TRBV5-1	CASSLTGDYSPLHF
TRBJ2-6	TRBV5-1	CASSFGLVLGGANVLTF